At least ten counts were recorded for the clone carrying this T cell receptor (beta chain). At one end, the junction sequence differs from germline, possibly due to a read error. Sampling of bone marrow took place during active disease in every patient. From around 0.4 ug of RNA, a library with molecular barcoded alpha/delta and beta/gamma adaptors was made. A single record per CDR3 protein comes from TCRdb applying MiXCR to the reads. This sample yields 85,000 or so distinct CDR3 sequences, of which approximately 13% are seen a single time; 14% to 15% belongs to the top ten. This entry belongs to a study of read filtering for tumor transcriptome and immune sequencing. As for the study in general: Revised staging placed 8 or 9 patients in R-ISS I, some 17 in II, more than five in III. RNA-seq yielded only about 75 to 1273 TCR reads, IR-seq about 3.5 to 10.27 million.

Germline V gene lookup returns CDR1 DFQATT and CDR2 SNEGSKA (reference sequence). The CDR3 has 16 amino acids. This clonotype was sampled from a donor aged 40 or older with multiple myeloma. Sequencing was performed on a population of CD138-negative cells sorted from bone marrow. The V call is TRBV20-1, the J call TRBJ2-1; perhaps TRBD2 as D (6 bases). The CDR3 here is CSATPPAGSSCNEQFF. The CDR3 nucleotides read TGCAGTGCTACTCCCCCCGCCGGGAGCTCCTGCAATGAGCAGTTCTTC.